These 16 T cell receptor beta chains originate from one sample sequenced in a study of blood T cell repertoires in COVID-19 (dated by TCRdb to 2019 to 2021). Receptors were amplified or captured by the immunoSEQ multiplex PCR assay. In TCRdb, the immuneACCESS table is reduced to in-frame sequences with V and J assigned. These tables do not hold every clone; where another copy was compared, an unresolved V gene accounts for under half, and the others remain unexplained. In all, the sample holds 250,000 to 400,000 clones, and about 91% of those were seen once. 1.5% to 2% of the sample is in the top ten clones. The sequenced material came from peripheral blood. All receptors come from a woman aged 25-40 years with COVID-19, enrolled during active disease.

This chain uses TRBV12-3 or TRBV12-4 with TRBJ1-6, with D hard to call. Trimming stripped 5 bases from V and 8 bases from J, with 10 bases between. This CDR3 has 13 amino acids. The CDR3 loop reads CASSPQIYSPLHF. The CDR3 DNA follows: TGTGCCAGCAGTCCCCAGATATATTCACCCCTCCACTTT.

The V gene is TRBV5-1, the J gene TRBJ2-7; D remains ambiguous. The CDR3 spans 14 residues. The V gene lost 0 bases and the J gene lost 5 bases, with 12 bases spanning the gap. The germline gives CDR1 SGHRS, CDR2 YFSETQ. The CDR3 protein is CASSLGPRQDEQYF. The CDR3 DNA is TGCGCCAGCAGCTTGGGACCAAGGCAGGACGAGCAGTACTTC. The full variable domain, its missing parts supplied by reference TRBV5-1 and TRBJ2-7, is KAGVTQTPRYLIKTRGQQVTLSCSPISGHRSVSWYQQTPGQGLQFLFEYFSETQRNKGNFPGRFSGRQFSNSRSEMNVSTLELGDSALYLCASSLGPRQDEQYFGPGTRLTVT.

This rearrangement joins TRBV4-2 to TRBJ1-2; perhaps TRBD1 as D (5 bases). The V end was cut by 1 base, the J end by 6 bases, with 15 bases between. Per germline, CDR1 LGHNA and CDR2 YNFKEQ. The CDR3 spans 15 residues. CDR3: CASSQGPQGRHGYTF. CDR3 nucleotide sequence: TGTGCCAGCAGCCAAGGTCCTCAGGGTCGCCATGGCTACACCTTC.

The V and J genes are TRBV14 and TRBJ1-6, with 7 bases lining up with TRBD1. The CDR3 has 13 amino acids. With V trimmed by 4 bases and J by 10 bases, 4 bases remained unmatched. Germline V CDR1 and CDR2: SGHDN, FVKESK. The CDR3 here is CASSRTGASPLHF. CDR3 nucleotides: TGTGCCAGCAGCCGAACAGGGGCCTCACCCCTCCACTTT. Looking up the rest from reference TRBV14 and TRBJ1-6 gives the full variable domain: EAGVTQFPSHSVIEKGQTVTLRCDPISGHDNLYWYRRVMGKEIKFLLHFVKESKQDESGMPNNRFLAERTGGTYSTLKVQPAELEDSGVYFCASSRTGASPLHFGNGTRLTVT.

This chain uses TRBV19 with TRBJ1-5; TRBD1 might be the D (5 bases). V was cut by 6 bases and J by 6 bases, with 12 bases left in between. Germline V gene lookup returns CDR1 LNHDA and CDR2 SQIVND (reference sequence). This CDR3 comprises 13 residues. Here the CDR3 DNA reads TGTGCCAGTAGCCCAGGGCCCCGTCAGCCCCAGCATTTT. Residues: CASSPGPRQPQHF.

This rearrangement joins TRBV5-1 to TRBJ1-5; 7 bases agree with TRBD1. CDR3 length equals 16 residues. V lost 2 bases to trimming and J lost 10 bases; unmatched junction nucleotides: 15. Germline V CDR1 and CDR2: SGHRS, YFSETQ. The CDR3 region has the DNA TGCGCCAGCAGCTTAGGGCAGGGGGATGGGTCGGATCCCCAGCATTTT. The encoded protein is CASSLGQGDGSDPQHF.

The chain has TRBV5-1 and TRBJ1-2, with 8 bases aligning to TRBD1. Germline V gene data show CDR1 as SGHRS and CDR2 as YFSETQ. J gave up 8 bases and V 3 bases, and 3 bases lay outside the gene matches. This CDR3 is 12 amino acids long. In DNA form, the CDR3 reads TGCGCCAGCAGCTCGACAGGGGACGGCTACACCTTC. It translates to CASSSTGDGYTF.

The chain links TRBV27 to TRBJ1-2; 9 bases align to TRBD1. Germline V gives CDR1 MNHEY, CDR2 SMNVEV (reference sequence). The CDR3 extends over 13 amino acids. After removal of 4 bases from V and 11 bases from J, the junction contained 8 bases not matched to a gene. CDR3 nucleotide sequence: TGTGCCAGCAGTTCGCCGGGGACAGGGAATTACACCTTC. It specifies CASSSPGTGNYTF.

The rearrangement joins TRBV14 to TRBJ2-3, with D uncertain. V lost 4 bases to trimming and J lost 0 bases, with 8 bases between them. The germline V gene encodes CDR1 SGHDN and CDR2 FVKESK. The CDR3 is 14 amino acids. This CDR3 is CASSLKRSTDTQYF. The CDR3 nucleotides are TGTGCCAGCAGCCTGAAGCGCAGCACAGATACGCAGTATTTT.

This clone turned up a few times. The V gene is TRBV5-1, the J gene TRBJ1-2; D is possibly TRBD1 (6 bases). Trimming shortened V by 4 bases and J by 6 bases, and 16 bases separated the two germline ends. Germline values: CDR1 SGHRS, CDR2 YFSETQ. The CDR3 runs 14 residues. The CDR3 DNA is TGCGCCAGCAGCCGGGGCAGGGGAGGGGATGGCTACACCTTC. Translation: CASSRGRGGDGYTF.

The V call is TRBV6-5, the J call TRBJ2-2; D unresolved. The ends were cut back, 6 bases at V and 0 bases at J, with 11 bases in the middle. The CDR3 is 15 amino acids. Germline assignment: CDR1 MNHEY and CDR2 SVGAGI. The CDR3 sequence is CASSTEFANTGELFF. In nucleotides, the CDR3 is TGTGCCAGCAGCACAGAGTTCGCGAACACCGGGGAGCTGTTTTTT.

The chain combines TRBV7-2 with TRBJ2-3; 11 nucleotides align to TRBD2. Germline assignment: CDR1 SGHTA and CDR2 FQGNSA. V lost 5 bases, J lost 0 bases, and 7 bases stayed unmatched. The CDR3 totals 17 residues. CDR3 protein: CASSPQTSGVSTDTQYF. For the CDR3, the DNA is TGTGCCAGCAGCCCACAGACTAGCGGGGTAAGCACAGATACGCAGTATTTT.

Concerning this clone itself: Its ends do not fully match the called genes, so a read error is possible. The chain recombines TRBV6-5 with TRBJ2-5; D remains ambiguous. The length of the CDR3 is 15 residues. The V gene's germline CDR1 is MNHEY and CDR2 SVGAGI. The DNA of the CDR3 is TGTGCCAGCAGTTACAAAAAGCGAACTCAAGCGACCCAGTACTTC. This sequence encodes CASSYKKRTQATQYF.

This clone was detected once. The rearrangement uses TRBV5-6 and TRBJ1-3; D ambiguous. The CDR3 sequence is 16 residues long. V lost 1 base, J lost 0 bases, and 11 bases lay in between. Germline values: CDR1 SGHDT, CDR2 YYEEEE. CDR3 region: CASSLYPGSSGNTIYF. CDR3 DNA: TGTGCCAGCAGCTTGTATCCGGGTAGCTCTGGAAACACCATATATTTT.

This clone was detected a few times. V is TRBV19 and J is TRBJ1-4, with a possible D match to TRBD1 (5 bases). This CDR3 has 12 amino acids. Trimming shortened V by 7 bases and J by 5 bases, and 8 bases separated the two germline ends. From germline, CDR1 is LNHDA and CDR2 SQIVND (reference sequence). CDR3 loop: CASMGGNEKLFF. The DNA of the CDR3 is TGTGCCAGTATGGGGGGGAATGAAAAACTGTTTTTT. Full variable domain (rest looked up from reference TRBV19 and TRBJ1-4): DGGITQSPKYLFRKEGQNVTLSCEQNLNHDAMYWYRQDPGQGLRLIYYSQIVNDFQKGDIAEGYSVSREKKESFPLTVTSAQKNPTAFYLCASMGGNEKLFFGSGTQLSVL.

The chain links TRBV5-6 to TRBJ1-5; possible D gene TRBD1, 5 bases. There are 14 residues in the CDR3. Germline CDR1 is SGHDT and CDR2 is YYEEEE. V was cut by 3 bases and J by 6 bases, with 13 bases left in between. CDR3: CASSSRGGSQPQHF. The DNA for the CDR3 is TGTGCCAGCAGCTCGCGCGGGGGTTCTCAGCCCCAGCATTTT.